A selection of T cell receptor beta chains follows, all from one sample in a study of shared clonotypes between healthy human individuals. TCRdb keeps only in-frame clones here, not all; method: immunoSEQ multiplex PCR. In the table there are more than 1,200,000 clones, 98% to 99% of which are singletons. Sequencing input: naive CD4+ T cells sorted from blood. The receptors were sampled from a man aged 25-40 years in good health. Both conserved end residues are part of each CDR3. The D gene is left open where the match is weak. Rows give clone size only sometimes, using once, few, many, or a class for an expanded clone.

J gene | D gene | clone size | V gene | CDR3 protein | CDR3 DNA
TRBJ2-3 | . | once | TRBV7-9 | CASSIAATDTQYF | TGTGCCAGCAGCATAGCGGCCACAGATACGCAGTATTTT
TRBJ2-3 | . | once | TRBV27 | CASRRTTDTQYF | TGTGCCAGCAGGCGTACCACAGATACGCAGTATTTT
TRBJ2-1 | TRBD2 | once | TRBV19 | CASRKREGLDEQFF | TGTGCCAGTAGAAAGCGGGAGGGCCTGGATGAGCAGTTCTTC
TRBJ2-2 | . | . | TRBV27 | CASTAVQGNTGELFF | TGTGCCAGCACCGCGGTCCAGGGGAACACCGGGGAGCTGTTTTTT
TRBJ1-2 | . | . | TRBV27 | CASSFSGRGRGYGYTF | TGTGCCAGCAGTTTTTCAGGCCGGGGGCGGGGGTATGGCTACACCTTC
TRBJ2-7 | TRBD1 | . | TRBV20-1 | CSVDRGYEQYF | TGCAGTGTGGACAGGGGCTACGAGCAGTACTTC
TRBJ1-1 | . | . | TRBV6-1 | CASSESRNTEAFF | TGTGCCAGCAGTGAAAGCAGGAACACTGAAGCTTTCTTT
TRBJ2-5 | TRBD1 | once | TRBV7-9 | CASSLVLGGQGEETQYF | TGTGCCAGCAGCTTAGTTCTAGGAGGACAGGGGGAAGAGACCCAGTACTTC
TRBJ2-3 | TRBD1 | . | TRBV5-5 | CASKRPGGVGDTQYF | TGTGCCAGCAAGAGACCAGGGGGCGTAGGAGATACGCAGTATTTT
TRBJ2-5 | TRBD2 | . | TRBV18 | CASSPPLGLAGRETQYF | TGTGCCAGCTCACCACCGCTGGGACTAGCGGGAAGGGAGACCCAGTACTTC
TRBJ2-7 | . | . | TRBV9 | CASSVTGQNEQYF | TGTGCCAGCAGCGTAACAGGGCAGAACGAGCAGTACTTC
TRBJ2-1 | . | . | TRBV14 | CASSPVVYNEQFF | TGTGCCAGCAGCCCCGTCGTCTACAATGAGCAGTTCTTC
TRBJ2-1 | TRBD2 | . | TRBV7-6 | CASSLTSGRAYNEQFF | TGTGCCAGCAGCTTAACTAGCGGGAGGGCCTACAATGAGCAGTTCTTC
TRBJ1-2 | . | . | TRBV6-1 | CASNPDPTGDGYTF | TGTGCCAGCAACCCAGATCCGACGGGCGATGGCTACACCTTC
TRBJ2-3 | . | . | TRBV6-1 | CATWKGFSTDTQYF | TGTGCCACATGGAAAGGGTTTAGCACAGATACGCAGTATTTT
TRBJ1-1 | . | . | TRBV18 | CASSPSKRDEAFF | TGTGCCAGCTCACCTTCGAAGAGGGATGAAGCTTTCTTT
TRBJ1-5 | . | . | TRBV25-1 | CASSDDKHPGGQPQHF | TGTGCCAGCAGTGACGATAAGCACCCCGGTGGTCAGCCCCAGCATTTT
TRBJ2-5 | . | . | TRBV28 | CASSFGVTVQETQYF | TGTGCCAGCAGTTTTGGGGTAACCGTACAAGAGACCCAGTACTTC
TRBJ2-3 | . | . | TRBV5-1 | CASSLGVGTDTQYF | TGCGCCAGCAGCTTGGGAGTGGGCACAGATACGCAGTATTTT
TRBJ2-7 | TRBD2 | . | TRBV7-2 | CASSVVGSGSSSYEQYF | TGTGCCAGCAGCGTAGTGGGTAGCGGGAGTTCGTCCTACGAGCAGTACTTC
TRBJ2-7 | . | . | TRBV7-2 | CASSPPGVEQYF | TGTGCCAGCAGCCCCCCCGGGGTCGAGCAGTACTTC
TRBJ2-2 | TRBD2 | once | TRBV9 | CASSPASGPGELFF | TGTGCCAGCAGCCCTGCTAGCGGACCTGGGGAGCTGTTTTTT
TRBJ2-2 | . | . | TRBV9 | CASSVVGDLNTGELFF | TGTGCCAGCAGCGTAGTGGGGGATTTGAACACCGGGGAGCTGTTTTTT
TRBJ1-5 | . | . | TRBV7-9 | CASSLGVGGDQPQHF | TGTGCCAGCAGCTTAGGAGTCGGGGGAGATCAGCCCCAGCATTTT
TRBJ1-1 | . | . | TRBV5-1 | CASSLERIGTEAFF | TGCGCCAGCAGCTTGGAGAGGATAGGTACTGAAGCTTTCTTT
TRBJ2-1 | . | . | TRBV14 | CASSHASVNWAAREQFF | TGTGCCAGCAGCCACGCCTCTGTAAACTGGGCCGCCCGGGAGCAGTTCTTC
TRBJ2-7 | . | . | TRBV19 | CASSTAGIGSYEQYF | TGTGCCAGTAGTACGGCAGGGATAGGATCCTACGAGCAGTACTTC
TRBJ2-7 | TRBD2 | . | TRBV19 | CASKGTSGADPYEQYF | TGTGCCAGTAAGGGGACTAGCGGGGCCGACCCCTACGAGCAGTACTTC
TRBJ2-7 | . | . | TRBV6-6 | CASRQGNGWEQYF | TGTGCCAGCAGACAGGGCAATGGGTGGGAGCAGTACTTC
TRBJ2-1 | . | . | TRBV5-4 | CASSLLGRSNEQFF | TGTGCCAGCAGCTTGTTAGGACGTTCCAATGAGCAGTTCTTC
TRBJ2-3 | TRBD1 | . | TRBV28 | CASSLWTGTVADTQYF | TGTGCCAGCAGTTTATGGACTGGGACAGTTGCAGATACGCAGTATTTT
TRBJ2-1 | . | . | TRBV28 | CASSPTTGFYNEQFF | TGTGCCAGCAGCCCGACTACCGGGTTTTACAATGAGCAGTTCTTC
TRBJ2-1 | . | . | TRBV9 | CASSPRIAANNEQFF | TGTGCCAGCAGCCCCCGGATAGCGGCTAACAATGAGCAGTTCTTC
TRBJ2-7 | . | once | TRBV4-1 | CASSSEGESSYEQYF | TGCGCCAGCAGCTCCGAGGGGGAGAGCTCCTACGAGCAGTACTTC
TRBJ2-1 | TRBD1 | . | TRBV5-1 | CASSFKSGQPSSYNEQFF | TGCGCCAGCAGCTTTAAATCGGGACAGCCAAGTTCCTACAATGAGCAGTTCTTC
TRBJ2-1 | . | . | TRBV27 | CASKPTDGLSREQFF | TGTGCCAGCAAACCTACTGATGGGTTATCCCGGGAGCAGTTCTTC
TRBJ1-1 | . | . | TRBV7-8 | CASSTRALNTEAFF | TGTGCCAGCAGCACAAGGGCCCTGAACACTGAAGCTTTCTTT
TRBJ2-7 | TRBD1 | once | TRBV7-2 | CASSLTGTGSYEQYF | TGTGCCAGCAGCTTAACCGGGACAGGCTCCTACGAGCAGTACTTC
TRBJ2-7 | . | . | TRBV7-2 | CASSPRFNPSSYEQYF | TGTGCCAGCAGCCCACGGTTTAACCCGAGCTCCTACGAGCAGTACTTC
TRBJ2-5 | . | . | TRBV15 | CATSRSMFGAGETQYF | TGTGCCACCAGCAGAAGTATGTTTGGGGCTGGGGAGACCCAGTACTTC
TRBJ2-1 | . | . | TRBV5-8 | CASSLGQYNEQFF | TGTGCCAGCAGCTTGGGACAGTACAATGAGCAGTTCTTC
TRBJ1-1 | . | . | TRBV19 | CASSIGPAMNTEAFF | TGTGCCAGTAGTATAGGCCCAGCCATGAACACTGAAGCTTTCTTT
TRBJ2-5 | TRBD1 | once | TRBV5-1 | CASSVDRGPETQYF | TGCGCCAGCAGCGTCGACAGGGGGCCAGAGACCCAGTACTTC
TRBJ2-7 | . | . | TRBV10-2 | CASSELWGIATPATYEQYF | TGCGCCAGCAGTGAACTCTGGGGGATAGCGACCCCGGCCACCTACGAGCAGTACTTC
TRBJ2-5 | . | . | TRBV4-2 | CASSQGLTQRETQYF | TGTGCCAGCAGCCAAGGCTTGACACAGAGGGAGACCCAGTACTTC
TRBJ2-7 | TRBD2 | . | TRBV6-6 | CASTRRAGDYEQYF | TGTGCCAGCACCCGTCGCGCGGGGGACTACGAGCAGTACTTC
TRBJ2-2 | . | . | TRBV6-1 | CATGQVAGTGELFF | TGTGCCACCGGACAGGTTGCGGGGACCGGGGAGCTGTTTTTT
TRBJ2-7 | . | . | TRBV4-3 | CASSQSRSEATASEQYF | TGCGCCAGCAGCCAATCCAGGAGTGAAGCTACGGCAAGCGAGCAGTACTTC